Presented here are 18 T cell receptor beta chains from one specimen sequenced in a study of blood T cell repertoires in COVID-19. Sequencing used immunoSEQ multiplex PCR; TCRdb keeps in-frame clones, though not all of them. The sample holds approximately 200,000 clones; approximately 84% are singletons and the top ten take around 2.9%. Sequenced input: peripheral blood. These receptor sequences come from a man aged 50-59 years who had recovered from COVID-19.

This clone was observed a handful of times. CDR3 in amino acids: CASTQNRGRETQYF. CDR3 DNA sequence: TGTGCCAGCACCCAGAACAGGGGGCGAGAGACCCAGTACTTC. The chain joins TRBV6-6 to TRBJ2-5, with 9 positions matching TRBD1. V lost 7 bases to trimming and J lost 4 bases; unmatched junction nucleotides: 7. CDR1 is MNHNY and CDR2 is SVGAGI in the germline V gene (reference sequence). The CDR3 runs 14 residues.

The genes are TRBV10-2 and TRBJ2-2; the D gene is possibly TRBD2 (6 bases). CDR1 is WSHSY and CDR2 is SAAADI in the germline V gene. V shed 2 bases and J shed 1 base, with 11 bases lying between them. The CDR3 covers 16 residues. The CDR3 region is CASSEGWRGNTGELFF. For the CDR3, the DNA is TGCGCCAGCAGTGAGGGTTGGCGGGGGAACACCGGGGAGCTGTTTTTT.

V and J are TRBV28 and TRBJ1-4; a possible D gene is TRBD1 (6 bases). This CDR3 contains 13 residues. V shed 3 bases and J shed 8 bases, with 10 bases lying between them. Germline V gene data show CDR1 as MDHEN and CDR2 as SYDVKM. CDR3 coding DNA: TGTGCCAGCAGTTTCAGGGGTGAGGAAAAACTGTTTTTT. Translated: CASSFRGEEKLFF. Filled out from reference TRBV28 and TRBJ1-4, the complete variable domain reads DVKVTQSSRYLVKRTGEKVFLECVQDMDHENMFWYRQDPGLGLRLIYFSYDVKMKEKGDIPEGYSVSREKKERFSLILESASTNQTSMYLCASSFRGEEKLFFGSGTQLSVL.

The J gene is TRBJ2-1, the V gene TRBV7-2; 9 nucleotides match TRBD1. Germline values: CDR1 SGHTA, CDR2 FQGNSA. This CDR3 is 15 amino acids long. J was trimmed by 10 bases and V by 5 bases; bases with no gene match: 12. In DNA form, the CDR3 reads TGTGCCAGCAGCCCCCGGACAGGGGTTTACACCGAGCAGTTCTTC. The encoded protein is CASSPRTGVYTEQFF.

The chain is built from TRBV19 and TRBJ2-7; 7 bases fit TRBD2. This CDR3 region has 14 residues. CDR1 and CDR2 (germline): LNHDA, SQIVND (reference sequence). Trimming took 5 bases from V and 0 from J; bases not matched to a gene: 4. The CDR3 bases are TGTGCCAGTAGTGCTAGCGGAAGCTCCTACGAGCAGTACTTC. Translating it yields CASSASGSSYEQYF.

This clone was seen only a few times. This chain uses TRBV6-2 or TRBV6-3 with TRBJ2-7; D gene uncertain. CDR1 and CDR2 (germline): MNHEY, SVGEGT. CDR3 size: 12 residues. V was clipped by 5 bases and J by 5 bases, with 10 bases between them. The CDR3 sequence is CASSHLGNEQYF. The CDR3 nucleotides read TGTGCCAGCAGTCACCTAGGAAACGAGCAGTACTTC.

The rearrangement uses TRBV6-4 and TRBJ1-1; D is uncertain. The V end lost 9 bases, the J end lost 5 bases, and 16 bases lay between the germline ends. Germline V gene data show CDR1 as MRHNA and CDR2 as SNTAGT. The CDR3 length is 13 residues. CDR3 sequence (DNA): TGTGCCAGGGTTCTATTAAGGCGGACTGAAGCTTTCTTT. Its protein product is CARVLLRRTEAFF.

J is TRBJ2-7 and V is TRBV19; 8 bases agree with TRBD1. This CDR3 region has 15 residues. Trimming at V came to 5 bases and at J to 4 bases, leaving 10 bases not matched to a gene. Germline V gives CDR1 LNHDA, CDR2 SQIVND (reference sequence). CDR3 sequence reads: CASSAGTGQSYEQYF. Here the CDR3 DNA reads TGTGCCAGTAGTGCGGGGACAGGCCAGTCTTACGAGCAGTACTTC. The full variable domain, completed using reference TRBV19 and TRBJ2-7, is DGGITQSPKYLFRKEGQNVTLSCEQNLNHDAMYWYRQDPGQGLRLIYYSQIVNDFQKGDIAEGYSVSREKKESFPLTVTSAQKNPTAFYLCASSAGTGQSYEQYFGPGTRLTVT.

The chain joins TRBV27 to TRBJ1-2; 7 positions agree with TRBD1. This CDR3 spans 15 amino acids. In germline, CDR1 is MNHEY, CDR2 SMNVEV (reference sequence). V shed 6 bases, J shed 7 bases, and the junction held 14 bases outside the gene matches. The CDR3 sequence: CASRRTGQMVGGYTF. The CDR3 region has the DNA TGTGCCAGCAGAAGGACAGGACAGATGGTTGGTGGCTACACCTTC.

CDR3 nucleotide sequence: TGTGCCAGCAGTTTCGACGGGACTAGTACTTACAATGAGCAGTTCTTC. This gives the protein CASSFDGTSTYNEQFF. The V call is TRBV6-5, the J call TRBJ2-1; TRBD2 matches 8 bases. The CDR3 runs to 16 residues. The V gene's germline CDR1 is MNHEY and CDR2 SVGAGI. V gave up 4 bases and J gave up 4 bases; unmatched junction bases: 9.

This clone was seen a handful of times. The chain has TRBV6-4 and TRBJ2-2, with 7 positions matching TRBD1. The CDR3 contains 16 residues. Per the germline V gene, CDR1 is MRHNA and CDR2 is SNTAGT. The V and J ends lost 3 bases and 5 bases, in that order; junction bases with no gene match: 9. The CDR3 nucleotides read TGTGCCAGCAGTGATCCAAATATACAGGGGACCGGGGAGCTGTTTTTT. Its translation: CASSDPNIQGTGELFF.

The CDR3 bases are TGTGCCAGCAGTTACCAGGGGCTCTTATCTTCTGGGGCCAACGTCCTGACTTTC. This translates into CASSYQGLLSSGANVLTF. The chain employs TRBV6-2 or TRBV6-3 and TRBJ2-6; D is possibly TRBD1 (6 bases). CDR1 is MNHEY, CDR2 SVGEGT, per germline. Trimming removed 2 bases from V and 1 base from J, with 15 bases in between. CDR3 length: 18 residues.

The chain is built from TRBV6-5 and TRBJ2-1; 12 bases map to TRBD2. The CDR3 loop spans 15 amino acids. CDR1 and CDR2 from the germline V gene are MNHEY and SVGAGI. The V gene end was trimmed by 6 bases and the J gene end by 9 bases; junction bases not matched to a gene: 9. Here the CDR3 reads CASRYGLAGGGEQFF. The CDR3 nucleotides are TGTGCCAGCAGATACGGGCTAGCGGGAGGGGGTGAGCAGTTCTTC.

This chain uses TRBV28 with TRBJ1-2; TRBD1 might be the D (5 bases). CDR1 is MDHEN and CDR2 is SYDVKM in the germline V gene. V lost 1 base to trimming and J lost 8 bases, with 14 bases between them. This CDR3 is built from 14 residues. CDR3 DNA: TGTGCCAGCAGTTTATACGTAGGGGTAAGGGGCTACACCTTC. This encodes CASSLYVGVRGYTF.

Here the CDR3 reads CASSIGTDSFGTQYF. The CDR3 DNA sequence: TGTGCCAGTAGTATTGGGACAGATTCGTTTGGGACCCAGTACTTC. The genes are TRBV19 and TRBJ2-5; 7 positions agree with TRBD1. V lost 3 bases and J lost 7; bases outside the gene matches: 11. This CDR3 contains 15 residues. Germline CDR1 and CDR2: LNHDA and SQIVND (reference sequence).

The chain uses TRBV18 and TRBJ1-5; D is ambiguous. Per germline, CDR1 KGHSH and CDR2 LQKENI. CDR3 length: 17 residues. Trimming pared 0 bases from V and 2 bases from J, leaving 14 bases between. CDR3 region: CASSPPETRGGNQPQHF. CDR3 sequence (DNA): TGTGCCAGCTCACCACCGGAAACGAGAGGAGGCAATCAGCCCCAGCATTTT.

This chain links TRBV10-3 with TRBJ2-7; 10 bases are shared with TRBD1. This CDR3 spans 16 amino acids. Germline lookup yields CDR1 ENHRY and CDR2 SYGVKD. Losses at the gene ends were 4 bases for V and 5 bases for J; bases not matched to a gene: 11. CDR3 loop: CAISAFGQGEFNEQYF. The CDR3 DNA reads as TGTGCCATCAGTGCATTTGGACAGGGGGAGTTTAACGAGCAGTACTTC.

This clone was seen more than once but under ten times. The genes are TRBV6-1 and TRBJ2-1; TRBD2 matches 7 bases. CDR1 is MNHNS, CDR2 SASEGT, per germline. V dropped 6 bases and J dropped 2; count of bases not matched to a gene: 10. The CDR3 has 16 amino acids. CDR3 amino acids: CASRESLAAAYNEQFF. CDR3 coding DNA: TGTGCCAGCAGGGAAAGTCTAGCGGCGGCCTACAATGAGCAGTTCTTC.